Following are 14 T cell receptor beta chains from one sample sequenced in a study of response to subunit inactivated influenza vaccine. TCRdb re-called the RT-PCR reads with MiXCR, one entry per CDR3 protein. The data show about 610,000 distinct CDR3 sequences, less than 15% seen once. The sample consisted of PBMCs from blood, taken approximately 13 days after vaccination. Receptor source: a man aged 45-65 years who received an inactivated influenza vaccine.

The chain combines TRBV7-3 with TRBJ2-1; maybe TRBD2 (6 bases). Trimming removed 5 bases from V and 7 bases from J, with 21 bases in between. This CDR3 has 16 amino acids. Germline V gene sequence: CDR1 SGHTA, CDR2 FQGTGA. Here the CDR3 reads CASSPQIGLGTNEQFF. DNA of the CDR3: TGTGCCAGCAGCCCCCAAATAGGTCTCGGGACTAATGAGCAGTTCTTC.

This clonotype has just a few counts. This sequence joins TRBV5-6 and TRBJ2-7; TRBD2 might be the D (6 bases). The V end lost 3 bases, the J end lost 0 bases, and 10 bases lay between the germline ends. The germline CDR1 and CDR2 sequences are SGHDT and YYEEEE. CDR3 size: 14 residues. The CDR3 loop reads CASSSPSASYEQYF. The DNA of the CDR3 is TGTGCCAGCAGCTCCCCTAGCGCCTCCTACGAGCAGTACTTC. The complete variable domain, with remaining parts taken from reference TRBV5-6 and TRBJ2-7, reads DAGVTQSPTHLIKTRGQQVTLRCSPKSGHDTVSWYQQALGQGPQFIFQYYEEEERQRGNFPDRFSGHQFPNYSSELNVNALLLGDSALYLCASSSPSASYEQYFGPGTRLTVT.

This clonotype was seen a few times. This CDR3 is CASKAGRHNEQFF. CDR3 nucleotide sequence: TGTGCCAGCAAAGCGGGGCGGCACAATGAGCAGTTCTTC. The chain carries TRBV28 and TRBJ2-1, with 7 bases aligning to TRBD2. The ends lost 7 bases at V and 5 bases at J; junction bases unmatched: 5. Germline assignment: CDR1 MDHEN and CDR2 SYDVKM. The CDR3 has 13 amino acids.

The sample holds a few counts of this clonotype. The chain uses TRBV12-3 or TRBV12-4 and TRBJ2-2, with a weak D call TRBD1 (6 bases). Trimming left V 6 bases short and J 6 bases short, with 17 bases between. The CDR3 runs to 15 residues. Here the CDR3 DNA reads TGTGCCAGCAGGCGGACGGGACACCACCCCGGGGAGCTGTTTTTT. Its protein is CASRRTGHHPGELFF.

This clonotype was seen only once. The DNA of the CDR3 is TGTGCCAGCAGTCCCGGGGGTAGGCCGAATCAGCCCCAGCATTTT. It translates to CASSPGGRPNQPQHF. The chain is built from TRBV6-2 or TRBV6-3 and TRBJ1-5; possibly TRBD1 for D (5 bases). The V gene lost 5 bases and the J gene lost 4 bases, with 15 bases spanning the gap. The CDR3 extends over 15 amino acids. Germline CDR1 is MNHEY and CDR2 is SVGEGT.

This clonotype came up a few times. This chain uses TRBV7-9 with TRBJ2-3; D not resolved. Per the germline V gene, CDR1 is SEHNR and CDR2 is FQNEAQ (reference sequence). CDR3 length: 15 residues. Between the trimmed V and J ends, which lost 5 bases and 5 bases, there was a span of 17 bases. CDR3 loop: CASSPLGLPGDTQYF. DNA of the CDR3: TGTGCCAGCAGCCCCCTTGGGCTTCCCGGAGATACGCAGTATTTT.

The rearrangement joins TRBV4-3 to TRBJ1-5; D is unclear. Germline V gene lookup returns CDR1 LGHNA and CDR2 YSLEER. This CDR3 comprises 13 residues. Trimming left V 0 bases short and J 5 bases short, with 5 bases between. In DNA, the CDR3 is TGCGCCAGCAGCCAAGACATAGATCAGCCCCAGCATTTT. It specifies CASSQDIDQPQHF.

The gene calls are TRBV7-2 and TRBJ2-7; D not certain. In germline, CDR1 is SGHTA, CDR2 FQGNSA. The length of the CDR3 is 13 residues. Trimming took 1 base from V and 6 from J, leaving 10 bases between them. CDR3 amino acids: CASSLGTGPEQYF. CDR3 DNA: TGTGCCAGCAGCTTAGGGACGGGTCCCGAGCAGTACTTC.

The J gene is TRBJ2-1, the V gene TRBV24-1; no definite D call. The ends were cut back, 4 bases at V and 6 bases at J, with 12 bases in the middle. This CDR3 is built from 14 residues. The germline CDR1 and CDR2 sequences are KGHDR and SFDVKD. As DNA, the CDR3 is TGTGCCACCAGTGACCCCCTTTTGGGCAATGAGCAGTTCTTC. It translates to CATSDPLLGNEQFF.

This clonotype showed up just a few times. The chain recombines TRBV20-1 with TRBJ1-1; the D is unclear. Trimming stripped 6 bases from V and 3 bases from J, with 23 bases between. From germline, CDR1 is DFQATT and CDR2 SNEGSKA (reference sequence). The CDR3 loop spans 16 amino acids. CDR3 residues: CSAPREGNRWDTEAFF. The CDR3 DNA reads as TGCAGTGCCCCTCGGGAGGGCAACCGGTGGGACACTGAAGCTTTCTTT.

V and J are TRBV12-3 or TRBV12-4 and TRBJ2-2; maybe TRBD2 (6 bases). The CDR3 runs to 12 residues. The ends were cut back, 4 bases at V and 9 bases at J, with 9 bases in the middle. The CDR3 loop is CASSWGDRELFF. In DNA, the CDR3 is TGTGCCAGCAGTTGGGGGGACCGGGAGCTGTTTTTT.

The rearrangement uses TRBV14 and TRBJ2-2; tentative D call: TRBD2 (5 bases). Germline CDR1 is SGHDN and CDR2 is FVKESK. This CDR3 region has 14 residues. V shed 4 bases and J shed 4 bases, with 10 bases lying between them. Written as DNA, the CDR3 is TGTGCCAGCAGCCGTACTAGGTCCACCGGGGAGCTGTTTTTT. Encoded protein: CASSRTRSTGELFF.

J is TRBJ2-5 and V is TRBV6-1; no clear D gene. CDR1 MNHNS and CDR2 SASEGT come from the germline V gene. Trimming removed 6 bases from V and 4 bases from J, with 12 bases in between. The CDR3 contains 13 residues. CDR3 amino acids: CASSLQWGETQYF. CDR3 coding DNA: TGTGCCAGCAGCCTCCAATGGGGAGAGACCCAGTACTTC.

The genes are TRBV28 and TRBJ2-3; no clear D. CDR3 length: 13 residues. Between the trimmed V and J ends, which lost 8 bases and 5 bases, there was a span of 14 bases. Germline CDR1 and CDR2: MDHEN and SYDVKM. The CDR3 sequence: CASSTPLQDTQYF. In nucleotides, the CDR3 is TGTGCCAGCTCTACCCCCCTGCAAGATACGCAGTATTTT.